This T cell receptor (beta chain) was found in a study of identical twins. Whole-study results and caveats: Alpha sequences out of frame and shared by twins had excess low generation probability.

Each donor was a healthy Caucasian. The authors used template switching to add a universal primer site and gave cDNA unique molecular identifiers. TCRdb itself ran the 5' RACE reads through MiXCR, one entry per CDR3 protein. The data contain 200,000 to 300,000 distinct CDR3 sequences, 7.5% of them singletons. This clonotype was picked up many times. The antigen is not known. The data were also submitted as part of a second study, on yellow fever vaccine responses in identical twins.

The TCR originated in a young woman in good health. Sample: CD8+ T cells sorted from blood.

CDR3 sequence: CASSSGLPRDNEQFF. In DNA, the CDR3 is TGTGCCAGCAGCTCAGGACTACCCAGAGACAATGAGCAGTTCTTC. The chain employs TRBV7-3 and TRBJ2-1; D is possibly TRBD2 (6 bases). Per the germline V gene, CDR1 is SGHTA and CDR2 is FQGTGA. V was pared by 4 bases and J by 5 bases, with 15 bases between. This CDR3 comprises 15 residues.